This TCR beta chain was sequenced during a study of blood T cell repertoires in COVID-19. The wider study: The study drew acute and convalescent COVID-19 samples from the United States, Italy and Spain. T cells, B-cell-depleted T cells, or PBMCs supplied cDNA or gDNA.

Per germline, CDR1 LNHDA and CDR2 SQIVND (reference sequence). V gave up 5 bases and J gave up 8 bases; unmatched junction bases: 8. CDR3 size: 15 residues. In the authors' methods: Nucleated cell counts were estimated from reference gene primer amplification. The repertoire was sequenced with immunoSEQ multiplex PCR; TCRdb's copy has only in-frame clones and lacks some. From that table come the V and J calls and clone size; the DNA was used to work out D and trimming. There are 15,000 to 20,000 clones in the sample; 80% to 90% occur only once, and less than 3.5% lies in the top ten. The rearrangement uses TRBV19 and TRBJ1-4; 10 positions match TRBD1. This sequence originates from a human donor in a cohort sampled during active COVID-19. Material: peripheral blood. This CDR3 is CASSPPGQGREKLFF. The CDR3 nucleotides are TGTGCCAGTAGTCCTCCGGGACAGGGGAGGGAAAAACTGTTTTTT.